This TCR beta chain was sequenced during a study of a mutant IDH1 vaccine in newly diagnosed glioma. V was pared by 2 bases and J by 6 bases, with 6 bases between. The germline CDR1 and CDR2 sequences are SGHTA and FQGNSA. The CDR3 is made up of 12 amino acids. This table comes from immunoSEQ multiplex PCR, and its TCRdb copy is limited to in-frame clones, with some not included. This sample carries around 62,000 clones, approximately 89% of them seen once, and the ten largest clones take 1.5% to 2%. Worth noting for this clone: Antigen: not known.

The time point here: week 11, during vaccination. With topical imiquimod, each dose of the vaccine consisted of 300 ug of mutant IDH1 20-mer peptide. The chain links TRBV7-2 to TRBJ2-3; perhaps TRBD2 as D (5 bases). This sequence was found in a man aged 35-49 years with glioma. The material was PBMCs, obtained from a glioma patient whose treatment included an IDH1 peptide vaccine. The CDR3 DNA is TGTGCCAGCAGCTTACGGAGGGATACGCAGTATTTT. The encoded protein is CASSLRRDTQYF.